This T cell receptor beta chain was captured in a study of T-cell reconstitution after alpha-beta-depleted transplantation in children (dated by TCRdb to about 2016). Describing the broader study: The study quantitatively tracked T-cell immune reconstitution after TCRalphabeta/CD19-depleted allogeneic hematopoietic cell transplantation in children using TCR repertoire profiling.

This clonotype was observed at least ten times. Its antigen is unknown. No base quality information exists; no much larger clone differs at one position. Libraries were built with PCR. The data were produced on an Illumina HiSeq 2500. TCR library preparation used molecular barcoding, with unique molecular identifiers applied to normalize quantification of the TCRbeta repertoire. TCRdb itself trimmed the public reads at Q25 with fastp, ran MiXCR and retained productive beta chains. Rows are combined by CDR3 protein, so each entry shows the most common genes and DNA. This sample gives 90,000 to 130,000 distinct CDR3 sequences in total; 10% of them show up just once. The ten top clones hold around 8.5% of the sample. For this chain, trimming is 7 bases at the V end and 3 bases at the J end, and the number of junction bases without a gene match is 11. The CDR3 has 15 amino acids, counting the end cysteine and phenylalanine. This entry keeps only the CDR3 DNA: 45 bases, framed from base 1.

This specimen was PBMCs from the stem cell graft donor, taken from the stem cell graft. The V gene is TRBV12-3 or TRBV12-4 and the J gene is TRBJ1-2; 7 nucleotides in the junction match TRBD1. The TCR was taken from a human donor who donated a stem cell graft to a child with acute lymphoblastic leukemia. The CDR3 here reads CASTFREGAYYGYTF. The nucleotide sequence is TGTGCCAGCACCTTTAGGGAGGGGGCCTACTATGGCTACACCTTC.